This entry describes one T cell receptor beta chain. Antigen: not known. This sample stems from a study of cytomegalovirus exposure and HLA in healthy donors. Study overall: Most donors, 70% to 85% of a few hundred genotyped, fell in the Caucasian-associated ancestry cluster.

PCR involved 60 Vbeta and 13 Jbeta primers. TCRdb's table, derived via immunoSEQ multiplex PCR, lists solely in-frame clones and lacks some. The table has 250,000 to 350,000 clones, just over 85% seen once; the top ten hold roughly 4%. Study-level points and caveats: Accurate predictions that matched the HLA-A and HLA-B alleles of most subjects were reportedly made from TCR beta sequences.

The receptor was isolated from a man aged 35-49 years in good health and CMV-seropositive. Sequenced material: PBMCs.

The CDR3: CASSRPGQGYEQYF. In DNA form, the CDR3 reads TGTGCCAGCAGTCGCCCGGGACAGGGCTACGAGCAGTACTTC. The genes are TRBV6-6 and TRBJ2-7, with 9 bases lining up with TRBD1. Germline V lookup: CDR1 MNHNY, CDR2 SVGAGI (reference sequence). The junction had 5 bases not matched to a gene; V was cut back by 5 bases and J by 3 bases. The CDR3 consists of 14 residues.